The present entry profiles one TCR beta chain with its context. The sample belongs to a study of OX40 agonist ivuxolimab in advanced cancers. TCRdb's table, derived via immunoSEQ multiplex PCR, lists solely in-frame clones and lacks some. The table records about 48,000 clones, around 84% of them present only once. CDR3 size: 16 residues. Germline loops: CDR1 SGHKS, CDR2 YYEKEE (reference sequence). With 4 bases removed from V and 2 bases from J, the gap between germline ends came to 17 bases. The sequencing used CD4+ or CD8+ T cells sorted from blood, collected in a trial of the OX40 agonist ivuxolimab. The chain recombines TRBV5-5 with TRBJ2-3; maybe TRBD1 (6 bases). This clonotype was obtained from an adult with an advanced solid tumor such as melanoma, head and neck, liver or kidney cancer. The CDR3 DNA follows: TGTGCCAGCAGCCGGTGGCCGGACAGTAACACAGATACGCAGTATTTT. It yields the protein CASSRWPDSNTDTQYF.